The 32 T cell receptor beta chains reported below all come from one sample, sequenced in a study of CD8+ T cells in alopecia areata (dated by TCRdb to the late 2010s). The library came from the immunoSEQ multiplex PCR assay. RNA was extracted from all samples and reverse transcribed into cDNA, which served as template for TCR sequencing. TCRdb holds this immuneACCESS table with in-frame rearrangements only. Some clones are missing; in checked studies, unresolved V genes explain under half, and the rest has no known cause. The sample contains 20,000 to 30,000 clones, about 47% of them found a single time. The ten largest clones take up around a third of the sample. Sequencing was performed on NKG2D-high CD8+ T cells sorted from blood. The label giving this sample's cell subset or site can be read as: sorted CD8+ NKG2D-high blood T cells. The receptors derive from a human donor with alopecia areata.

The chain joins TRBV2 to TRBJ1-1; 11 bases fit TRBD1. V lost 7 bases to trimming and J lost 0 bases; unmatched junction nucleotides: 4. Germline V CDR1 and CDR2: SNHLY, FYNNEI. This CDR3 region has 15 residues. The CDR3 DNA is TGTGCCAGCAAAGGACAGGGGGCCCTGAACACTGAAGCTTTCTTT. The encoded protein is CASKGQGALNTEAFF.

The table lists this clone with a count of one. The V gene is TRBV19, the J gene TRBJ2-7; D might be TRBD1 (6 bases). V was pared by 3 bases and J by 2 bases, with 11 bases between. CDR3 size: 14 residues. The germline V gene has CDR1 LNHDA and CDR2 SQIVND (reference sequence). As DNA, the CDR3 is TGTGCCAGTAGTATGGCAGGGGAGACCTACGAGCAGTACTTC. This sequence encodes CASSMAGETYEQYF.

Only a few counts were recorded for this clone. V usage is TRBV5-4 and J usage is TRBJ2-1, with TRBD2 matching 7 bases. The V and J ends lost 1 base and 6 bases, in that order; junction bases with no gene match: 10. In germline, CDR1 is SGHNT, CDR2 YYREEE (reference sequence). The CDR3 extends over 16 amino acids. For the CDR3, the DNA is TGTGCCAGCAGCTTGTATCTGACGGGAGGCCCCAATGAGCAGTTCTTC. Protein product: CASSLYLTGGPNEQFF.

The chain is built from TRBV2 and TRBJ1-2; no definite D call. This CDR3 is built from 16 residues. With 0 bases removed from V and 3 bases from J, the gap between germline ends came to 14 bases. Germline CDR1 SNHLY, CDR2 FYNNEI. CDR3 bases: TGTGCCAGCAGTGAAGCCCGCAAACTAACTGACTATGGCTACACCTTC. Amino acid sequence: CASSEARKLTDYGYTF.

This clone has just a few counts. This sequence joins TRBV5-6 and TRBJ2-5; the D is unclear. The CDR3 is 11 amino acids. Germline V gene data show CDR1 as SGHDT and CDR2 as YYEEEE. The germline V and J ends were trimmed by 7 bases and 2 bases, with 6 bases remaining between them. The CDR3 region has the DNA TGTGCCAGCGGCCCTCAAGAGACCCAGTACTTC. It encodes CASGPQETQYF.

Only a few counts were recorded for this clone. The chain recombines TRBV7-2 with TRBJ2-7; D is unresolved. The ends were cut back, 1 base at V and 6 bases at J, with 7 bases in the middle. This CDR3 is built from 12 residues. CDR1 is SGHTA and CDR2 is FQGNSA in the germline V gene. The CDR3 nucleotides are TGTGCCAGCAGCTTAGGTGACTCCGAGCAGTACTTC. Its protein product is CASSLGDSEQYF.

This rearrangement joins TRBV19 to TRBJ1-2; 7 bases map to TRBD1. V lost 1 base to trimming and J lost 4 bases; unmatched junction nucleotides: 3. There are 14 residues in the CDR3. Looked up from germline, CDR1 is LNHDA and CDR2 is SQIVND (reference sequence). The CDR3 DNA follows: TGTGCCAGTAGTATAGGCACAGGGGTCTATGGCTACACCTTC. As protein: CASSIGTGVYGYTF.

The chain links TRBV7-8 to TRBJ1-1; a possible D gene is TRBD1 (6 bases). This CDR3 contains 14 residues. Trimming removed 5 bases from V and 4 bases from J, with 14 bases in between. The germline gives CDR1 SGHVS, CDR2 FQNEAQ. The CDR3 DNA follows: TGTGCCAGCAGCATGGGGGCGATGGTCACTGAAGCTTTCTTT. Protein product: CASSMGAMVTEAFF.

J is TRBJ1-2 and V is TRBV4-1; TRBD1 matches 7 bases. The CDR3 runs 15 residues. In germline, CDR1 is MGHRA, CDR2 YSYEKL. V lost 4 bases to trimming and J lost 3 bases; unmatched junction nucleotides: 8. The CDR3 region is CASSPDDREDYGYTF. The CDR3 nucleotides read TGCGCCAGCAGCCCGGATGACAGGGAAGACTATGGCTACACCTTC.

V gene TRBV10-2 combines with J gene TRBJ2-1; 8 positions agree with TRBD2. V trimming: 1 base; J trimming: 9 bases; junction bases outside the gene matches: 11. Germline V gene lookup returns CDR1 WSHSY and CDR2 SAAADI. The CDR3 is 16 amino acids. Written as DNA, the CDR3 is TGCGCCAGCAGTGAGTGGTTAGCGGGATCCCACGCTGAGCAGTTCTTC. Translated: CASSEWLAGSHAEQFF.

This clone is termed medium-sized. The chain employs TRBV28 and TRBJ2-5; 11 positions agree with TRBD2. The germline V gene has CDR1 MDHEN and CDR2 SYDVKM. CDR3 size: 18 residues. J gave up 5 bases and V 6 bases, and 17 bases lay outside the gene matches. The DNA of the CDR3 is TGTGCCAGCAGCCCTCTCTCTAGCGGGAGGATCCCGGGGGAGACCCAGTACTTC. This sequence encodes CASSPLSSGRIPGETQYF.

The chain couples TRBV27 to TRBJ2-6, with D perhaps matching TRBD2 (6 bases). The CDR3 contains 16 residues. V was cut by 3 bases and J by 2 bases, with 11 bases left in between. The V gene's germline CDR1 is MNHEY and CDR2 SMNVEV (reference sequence). CDR3 residues: CASSLVSGPGANVLTF. CDR3 nucleotides: TGTGCCAGCAGTTTGGTGAGCGGGCCTGGGGCCAACGTCCTGACTTTC.

This clone was recorded a few times. The rearrangement uses TRBV7-9 and TRBJ2-1; 12 positions match TRBD2. V gave up 5 bases and J gave up 6 bases; unmatched junction bases: 8. Germline V CDR1 and CDR2: SEHNR, FQNEAQ (reference sequence). The CDR3 has 16 residues. Written as DNA, the CDR3 is TGTGCCAGCAGCCCCATGGGACTAGCGGGTTTCAATGAGCAGTTCTTC. Its protein is CASSPMGLAGFNEQFF. Combining the CDR3 with reference TRBV7-9 and TRBJ2-1 gives the whole variable domain DTGVSQNPRHKITKRGQNVTFRCDPISEHNRLYWYRQTLGQGPEFLTYFQNEAQLEKSRLLSDRFSAERPKGSFSTLEIQRTEQGDSAMYLCASSPMGLAGFNEQFFGPGTRLTVL.

CDR3 in amino acids: CASSGPGTGQLEQYF. In DNA, the CDR3 is TGCGCCAGCAGCGGACCCGGGACAGGGCAACTCGAGCAGTACTTC. This chain joins TRBV5-1 and TRBJ2-7; 9 nucleotides agree with TRBD1. Germline lookup yields CDR1 SGHRS and CDR2 YFSETQ. Unmatched junction bases numbered 11, after V lost 4 bases and J lost 6 bases. The CDR3 runs 15 residues.

This chain links TRBV13 with TRBJ2-7, with 10 bases matching TRBD1. CDR3 length: 15 residues. Germline loops: CDR1 PRHDT, CDR2 FYEKMQ (reference sequence). J gave up 6 bases and V 5 bases, and 10 bases lay outside the gene matches. The CDR3, as DNA: TGTGCCAGCAGCCCCACGGGACAGGGGTTGTTCGAGCAGTACTTC. Its protein product is CASSPTGQGLFEQYF.

Notes on this clone: The same CDR3 also results from other DNA sequences found in this sample. The chain links TRBV7-9 to TRBJ1-5, with 10 bases aligning to TRBD1. Germline CDR1 and CDR2: SEHNR and FQNEAQ (reference sequence). This CDR3 region has 17 residues. The junction had 5 bases not matched to a gene; V was cut back by 1 base and J by 2 bases. The CDR3 DNA follows: TGTGCCAGCAGCTTAGGTGGGACAGGGGTAGGCAATCAGCCCCAGCATTTT. Translated: CASSLGGTGVGNQPQHF.

The chain uses TRBV15 and TRBJ2-1, with 7 positions matching TRBD2. The ends lost 7 bases at V and 7 bases at J; junction bases unmatched: 10. This CDR3 has 14 amino acids. Germline CDR1 reads LNHNV; CDR2 reads YYDKDF (reference sequence). The CDR3 nucleotides are TGTGCCACCACCCTGGGAGGGCCGGGGAATGAGCAGTTCTTC. Translation gives CATTLGGPGNEQFF. Using reference TRBV15 and TRBJ2-1 for the parts outside the CDR3, the full variable domain is DAMVIQNPRYQVTQFGKPVTLSCSQTLNHNVMYWYQQKSSQAPKLLFHYYDKDFNNEADTPDNFQSRRPNTSFCFLDIRSPGLGDTAMYLCATTLGGPGNEQFFGPGTRLTVL.

The V gene is TRBV6-5, the J gene TRBJ2-5; D possibly uses TRBD1 or TRBD2 (5 bases each). The CDR3 runs 12 residues. Germline V gene lookup returns CDR1 MNHEY and CDR2 SVGAGI. V lost 6 bases and J 4 bases, leaving 9 bases between the germline ends. The CDR3 DNA is TGTGCCAGCAGACCGGGGCCAGAGACCCAGTACTTC. Amino acids: CASRPGPETQYF.

The V gene is TRBV27, the J gene TRBJ2-7; 7 nucleotides match TRBD1. Germline trimming cut 9 bases from V and 5 bases from J; bases unmatched to any gene: 13. This CDR3 spans 14 amino acids. Germline V gene lookup returns CDR1 MNHEY and CDR2 SMNVEV (reference sequence). For the CDR3, the DNA is TGTGCCAGTTCCCGTCAGGGGGACAATCACGAGCAGTACTTC. Protein: CASSRQGDNHEQYF.

The J gene is TRBJ1-1, the V gene TRBV13; 10 positions agree with TRBD1. V trimming: 3 bases; J trimming: 5 bases; junction bases outside the gene matches: 3. Germline lookup yields CDR1 PRHDT and CDR2 FYEKMQ (reference sequence). CDR3 size: 14 residues. CDR3 amino acids: CASSFGTGETEAFF. The CDR3 bases are TGTGCCAGCAGCTTCGGGACAGGGGAAACTGAAGCTTTCTTT.

This clone has a handful of counts. CDR3 amino acids: CASSPGSNYGYTF. CDR3 nucleotide sequence: TGTGCCAGCAGCCCCGGATCGAACTATGGCTACACCTTC. The chain has TRBV14 and TRBJ1-2; the D is unclear. Germline lookup yields CDR1 SGHDN and CDR2 FVKESK. V was cut by 4 bases and J by 2 bases, with 8 bases left in between. This CDR3 has 13 amino acids. The entire variable domain, with the rest obtained from reference TRBV14 and TRBJ1-2, is as follows: EAGVTQFPSHSVIEKGQTVTLRCDPISGHDNLYWYRRVMGKEIKFLLHFVKESKQDESGMPNNRFLAERTGGTYSTLKVQPAELEDSGVYFCASSPGSNYGYTFGSGTRLTVV.

With regard to this clone: A much larger clonotype is one base distant, so this may be a read error. The V call is TRBV4-1, the J call TRBJ2-3; D not certain. CDR1 and CDR2 from the germline V gene are MGHRA and YSYEKL. Trimming cost V 3 bases and J 2 bases, with 3 bases left between them. This CDR3 is built from 12 residues. DNA of the CDR3: TGCGCCAGCAGCCAGAACACAGATACGCAGTATTTT. Its protein product is CASSQNTDTQYF.

The rearrangement joins TRBV20-1 to TRBJ1-2, with D hard to call. Trimming removed 1 base from V and 6 bases from J, with 3 bases in between. The CDR3 is 10 residues long. Germline values: CDR1 DFQATT, CDR2 SNEGSKA (reference sequence). The CDR3 sequence is CSARGNGYTF. CDR3 sequence (DNA): TGCAGTGCTAGAGGAAATGGCTACACCTTC.

The J gene is TRBJ2-7, the V gene TRBV30; maybe TRBD2 (6 bases). V lost 0 bases and J 1 base, leaving 16 bases between the germline ends. CDR3 length: 16 amino acids. CDR1 is GTSNPN, CDR2 SVGIG, per germline (reference sequence). The DNA of the CDR3 is TGTGCCTGGAGTGTCCCCTCGGGGGTTAGATCCTACGAGCAGTACTTC. Its translation is CAWSVPSGVRSYEQYF.

This chain links TRBV29-1 with TRBJ2-7; 10 bases map to TRBD2. This CDR3 is built from 15 residues. Germline trimming cut 6 bases from V and 1 base from J; bases unmatched to any gene: 9. Germline V gives CDR1 SQVTM, CDR2 ANQGSEA. This CDR3 reads CSVVPSGSASYEQYF. The CDR3 DNA reads as TGCAGCGTAGTCCCTAGCGGGAGCGCGTCCTACGAGCAGTACTTC.

This chain connects TRBV11-3 to TRBJ2-2, with 8 bases identical to TRBD2. Germline CDR1 and CDR2: SGHNT and YENEEA. The CDR3 is 14 amino acids. V gave up 3 bases and J gave up 6 bases; unmatched junction bases: 3. CDR3 sequence (DNA): TGTGCCAGCAGCTTCACTAGCGGTTCCGGGGAGCTGTTTTTT. Protein sequence: CASSFTSGSGELFF.

The chain links TRBV7-9 to TRBJ2-1; D unclear. V was shortened by 1 base and J by 9 bases, with 4 bases between the two germline ends. The CDR3 is 11 amino acids. The germline CDR1 and CDR2 sequences are SEHNR and FQNEAQ (reference sequence). The CDR3 spells CASSLGTEQFF. CDR3 DNA: TGTGCCAGCAGCTTAGGCACTGAGCAGTTCTTC.

The chain carries TRBV13 and TRBJ2-5; 10 bases fit TRBD2. V lost 2 bases to trimming and J lost 5 bases; unmatched junction nucleotides: 17. There are 19 residues in the CDR3. Germline assignment: CDR1 PRHDT and CDR2 FYEKMQ (reference sequence). The CDR3 DNA sequence: TGTGCCAGCAGCTTAAAGGAGACTAGCGGGCCTCGAGGCCGGGAGACCCAGTACTTC. This sequence encodes CASSLKETSGPRGRETQYF.

This rearrangement joins TRBV6-1 to TRBJ2-3, with 12 bases aligning to TRBD2. This CDR3 region has 18 residues. Germline V gene sequence: CDR1 MNHNS, CDR2 SASEGT. Germline trimming cut 2 bases from V and 4 bases from J; bases unmatched to any gene: 10. The DNA of the CDR3 is TGTGCCAGCAGTGAATGGGCTAGCGGGAGGGCCATCGCAGATACGCAGTATTTT. Its protein is CASSEWASGRAIADTQYF.

The rearrangement links TRBV10-1 to TRBJ2-3; D may match TRBD1 or TRBD2 (5 bases each). The CDR3 is 11 residues long. CDR1 and CDR2 (germline): WNHNN, SYGVQD (reference sequence). Deletions cut 8 bases from V and 9 bases from J, with 12 bases between. CDR3 nucleotide sequence: TGCGCCAGCGGATACGGGGCGACGCAGTATTTT. Translated: CASGYGATQYF.

The chain combines TRBV29-1 with TRBJ1-2, with D uncertain. The V end was cut by 0 bases, the J end by 3 bases, with 8 bases between. This CDR3 comprises 13 residues. CDR1 is SQVTM, CDR2 ANQGSEA, per germline. CDR3 bases: TGCAGCGTTGAAGATCCAACAGACTATGGCTACACCTTC. Its protein product is CSVEDPTDYGYTF.

This chain connects TRBV5-1 to TRBJ1-1; D unclear. This CDR3 has 15 amino acids. V was pared by 0 bases and J by 0 bases, with 9 bases between. Germline V gene lookup returns CDR1 SGHRS and CDR2 YFSETQ. CDR3: CASSLDGPLNTEAFF. DNA for the CDR3: TGCGCCAGCAGCTTGGACGGACCATTGAACACTGAAGCTTTCTTT.